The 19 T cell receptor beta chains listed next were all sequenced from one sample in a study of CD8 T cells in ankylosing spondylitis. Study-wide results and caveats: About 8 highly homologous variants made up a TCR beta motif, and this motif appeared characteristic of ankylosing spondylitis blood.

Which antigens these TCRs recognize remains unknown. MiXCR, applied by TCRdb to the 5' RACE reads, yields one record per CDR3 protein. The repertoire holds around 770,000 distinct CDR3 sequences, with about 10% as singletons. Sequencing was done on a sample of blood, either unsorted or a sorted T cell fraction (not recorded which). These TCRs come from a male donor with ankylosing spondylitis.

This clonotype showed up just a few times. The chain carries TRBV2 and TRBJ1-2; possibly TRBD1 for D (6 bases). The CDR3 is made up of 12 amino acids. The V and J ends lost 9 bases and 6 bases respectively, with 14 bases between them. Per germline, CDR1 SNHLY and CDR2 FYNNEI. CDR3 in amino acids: CASTTGIDGYTF. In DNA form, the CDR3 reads TGTGCCAGTACTACAGGGATTGATGGCTACACCTTC. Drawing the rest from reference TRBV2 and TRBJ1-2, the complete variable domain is EPEVTQTPSHQVTQMGQEVILRCVPISNHLYFYWYRQILGQKVEFLVSFYNNEISEKSEIFDDQFSVERPDGSNFTLKIRSTKLEDSAMYFCASTTGIDGYTFGSGTRLTVV.

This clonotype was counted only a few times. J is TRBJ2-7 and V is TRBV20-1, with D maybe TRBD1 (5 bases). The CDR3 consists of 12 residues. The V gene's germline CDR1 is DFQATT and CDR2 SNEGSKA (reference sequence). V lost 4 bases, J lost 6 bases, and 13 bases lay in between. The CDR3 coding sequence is TGCAGTGCTACGCAGGGTTCCGGCGAGCAGTACTTC. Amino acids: CSATQGSGEQYF.

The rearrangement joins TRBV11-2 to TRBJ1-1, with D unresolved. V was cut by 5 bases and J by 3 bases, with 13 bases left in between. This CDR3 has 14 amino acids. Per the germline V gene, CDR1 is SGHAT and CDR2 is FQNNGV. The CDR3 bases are TGTGCCAGCAGCCGCGCGGGGTGGGACACTGAAGCTTTCTTT. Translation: CASSRAGWDTEAFF.

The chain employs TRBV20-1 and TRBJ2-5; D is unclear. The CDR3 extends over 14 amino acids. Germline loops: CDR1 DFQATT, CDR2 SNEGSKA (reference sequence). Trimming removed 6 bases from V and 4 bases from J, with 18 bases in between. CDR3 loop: CSAPVRAKRETQYF. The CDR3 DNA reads TGCAGTGCCCCGGTAAGGGCGAAAAGAGAGACCCAGTACTTC.

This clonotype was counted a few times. In nucleotides, the CDR3 is TGCAGCGTTGTGGTCGGAGTAACCTACGAGCAGTACTTC. The encoded protein is CSVVVGVTYEQYF. The gene calls are TRBV29-1 and TRBJ2-7; D unclear. The V end was cut by 4 bases, the J end by 2 bases, with 12 bases between. This CDR3 spans 13 amino acids. Germline values: CDR1 SQVTM, CDR2 ANQGSEA.

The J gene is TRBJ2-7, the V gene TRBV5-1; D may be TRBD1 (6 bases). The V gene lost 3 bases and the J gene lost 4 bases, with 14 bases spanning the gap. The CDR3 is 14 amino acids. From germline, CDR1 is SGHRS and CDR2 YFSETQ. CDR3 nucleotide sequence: TGCGCCAGCAGCTCGACACAGGGCATGTACGAGCAGTACTTC. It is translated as CASSSTQGMYEQYF.

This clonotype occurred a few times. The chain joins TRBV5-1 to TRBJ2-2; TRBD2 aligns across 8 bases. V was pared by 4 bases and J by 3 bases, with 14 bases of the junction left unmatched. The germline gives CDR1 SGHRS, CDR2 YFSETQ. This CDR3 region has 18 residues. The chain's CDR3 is CASSPIPGLGADTGELFF. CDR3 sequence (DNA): TGCGCCAGCAGCCCGATCCCGGGACTAGGGGCGGACACCGGGGAGCTGTTTTTT.

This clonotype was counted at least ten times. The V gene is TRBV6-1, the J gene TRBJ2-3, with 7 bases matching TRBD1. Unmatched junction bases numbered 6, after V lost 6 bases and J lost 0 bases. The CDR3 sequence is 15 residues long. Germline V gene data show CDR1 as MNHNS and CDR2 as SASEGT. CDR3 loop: CASSSRGSSTDTQYF. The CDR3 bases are TGTGCCAGCAGCTCCAGGGGGTCTAGCACAGATACGCAGTATTTT.

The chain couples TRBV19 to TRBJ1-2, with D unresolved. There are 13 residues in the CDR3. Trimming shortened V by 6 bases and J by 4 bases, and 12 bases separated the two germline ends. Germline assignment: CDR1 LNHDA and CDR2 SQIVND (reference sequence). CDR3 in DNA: TGTGCCAGTAGCCCCGAGGACGGCTATGGCTACACCTTC. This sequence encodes CASSPEDGYGYTF.

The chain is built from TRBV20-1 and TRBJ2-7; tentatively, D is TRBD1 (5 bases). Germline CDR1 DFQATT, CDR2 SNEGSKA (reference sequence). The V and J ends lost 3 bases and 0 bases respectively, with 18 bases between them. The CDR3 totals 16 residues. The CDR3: CSARGQREYYSYEQYF. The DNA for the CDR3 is TGCAGTGCTAGGGGGCAGCGAGAATACTACTCCTACGAGCAGTACTTC.

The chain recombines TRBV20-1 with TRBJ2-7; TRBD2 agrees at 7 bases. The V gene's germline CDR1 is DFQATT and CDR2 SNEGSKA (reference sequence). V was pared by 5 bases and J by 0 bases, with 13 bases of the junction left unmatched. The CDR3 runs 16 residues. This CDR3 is CSAQPRWLAASYEQYF. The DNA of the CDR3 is TGCAGTGCTCAACCCCGGTGGCTAGCGGCCTCCTACGAGCAGTACTTC.

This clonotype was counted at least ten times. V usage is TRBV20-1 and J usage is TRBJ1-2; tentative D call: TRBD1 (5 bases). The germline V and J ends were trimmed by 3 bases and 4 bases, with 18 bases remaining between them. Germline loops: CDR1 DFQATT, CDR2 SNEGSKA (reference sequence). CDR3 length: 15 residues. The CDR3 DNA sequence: TGCAGTGCTAGTCCCATAAATGACAGCCCCTATGGCTACACCTTC. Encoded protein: CSASPINDSPYGYTF.

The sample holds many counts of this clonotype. The CDR3 is CASKKGAGTNEKLFF. The DNA of the CDR3 is TGTGCCAGCAAAAAGGGGGCTGGGACTAATGAAAAACTGTTTTTT. This chain connects TRBV12-3 or TRBV12-4 to TRBJ1-4; 7 nucleotides align to TRBD1. V lost 7 bases to trimming and J lost 2 bases; unmatched junction nucleotides: 7. This CDR3 region has 15 residues.

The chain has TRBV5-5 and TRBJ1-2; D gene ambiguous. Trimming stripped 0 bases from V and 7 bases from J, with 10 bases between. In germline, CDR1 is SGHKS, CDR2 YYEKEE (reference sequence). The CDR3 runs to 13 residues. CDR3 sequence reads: CASSLEIRGGYTF. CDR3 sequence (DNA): TGTGCCAGCAGCTTGGAGATTCGGGGTGGCTACACCTTC.

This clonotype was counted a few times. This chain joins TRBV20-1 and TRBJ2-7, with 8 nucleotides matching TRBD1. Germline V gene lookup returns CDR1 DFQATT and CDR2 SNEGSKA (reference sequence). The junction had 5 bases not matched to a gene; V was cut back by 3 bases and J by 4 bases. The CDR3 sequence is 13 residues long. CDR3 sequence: CSASPQGAYEQYF. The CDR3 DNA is TGCAGTGCTAGTCCCCAGGGGGCTTACGAGCAGTACTTC.

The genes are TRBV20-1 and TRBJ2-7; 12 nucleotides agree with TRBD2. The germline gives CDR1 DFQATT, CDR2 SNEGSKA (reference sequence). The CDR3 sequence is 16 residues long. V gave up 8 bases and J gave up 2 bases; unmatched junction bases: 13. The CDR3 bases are TGCAGTTCACCGGGAGCCGCTAGCGGGAGGGCCTACGAGCAGTACTTC. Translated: CSSPGAASGRAYEQYF.

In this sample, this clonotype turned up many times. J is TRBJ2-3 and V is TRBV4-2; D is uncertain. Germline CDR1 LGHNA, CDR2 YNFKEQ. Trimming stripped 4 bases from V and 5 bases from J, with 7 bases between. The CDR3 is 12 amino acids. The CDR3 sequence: CASSLHGDTQYF. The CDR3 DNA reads TGTGCCAGCAGCCTCCATGGAGATACGCAGTATTTT.

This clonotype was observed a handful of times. The CDR3, as DNA: TGCAGTGCTCCGGCGGGGGGGCTTAGTGAGCAGTTCTTC. Its translation: CSAPAGGLSEQFF. The chain links TRBV20-1 to TRBJ2-1; 9 nucleotides agree with TRBD2. The germline gives CDR1 DFQATT, CDR2 SNEGSKA (reference sequence). J gave up 9 bases and V 5 bases, and 8 bases lay outside the gene matches. This CDR3 has 13 amino acids.

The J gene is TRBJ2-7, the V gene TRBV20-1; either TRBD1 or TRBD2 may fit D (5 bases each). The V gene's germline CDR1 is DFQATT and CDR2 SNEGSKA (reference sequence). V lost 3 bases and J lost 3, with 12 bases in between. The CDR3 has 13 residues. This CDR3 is CSASTGLNYEQYF. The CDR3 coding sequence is TGCAGTGCTAGCACGGGGCTAAACTACGAGCAGTACTTC.